Shown below are 16 T cell receptor beta chains from a single sample sequenced in a study of T-cell memory formation after mild COVID-19. TCRdb recomputed calls from the 5' RACE reads with MiXCR, one row per CDR3 protein. The table includes 13,000 to 15,000 distinct CDR3 sequences, roughly a fifth detected once. The sample was PBMCs or a T cell subset sorted from them (not recorded which). The receptors come from an adult woman who had mild COVID-19 (a few samples of this study predate the infection). Cell type and time point are not known.

There are many counts of this clonotype. The chain has TRBV4-1 and TRBJ1-2; tentatively, D is TRBD1 (5 bases). CDR1 and CDR2 from the germline V gene are MGHRA and YSYEKL. V lost 0 bases and J lost 6, with 14 bases in between. This CDR3 is 15 amino acids long. This CDR3 reads CASSQDPGRGDGYTF. CDR3 DNA sequence: TGCGCCAGCAGCCAAGATCCGGGACGAGGTGATGGCTACACCTTC.

This clonotype occurred many times. The J gene is TRBJ2-1, the V gene TRBV6-5; 7 nucleotides line up with TRBD2. The CDR3 has 14 residues. V shed 7 bases and J 5 bases; nucleotides not matched to a gene: 8. In germline, CDR1 is MNHEY, CDR2 SVGAGI. The CDR3 DNA is TGTGCCAGCACTCTAGCGGTGGGGCACAATGAGCAGTTCTTC. This codes for CASTLAVGHNEQFF.

This chain joins TRBV18 and TRBJ2-5; TRBD1 might be the D (5 bases). Trimming stripped 3 bases from V and 1 base from J, with 9 bases between. This CDR3 is 14 amino acids long. Germline V gives CDR1 KGHSH, CDR2 LQKENI. The DNA for the CDR3 is TGTGCCAGCTCACCCCAAACAGGCCAAGAGACCCAGTACTTC. It codes for CASSPQTGQETQYF.

The table lists this clonotype with many counts. V gene TRBV24-1 combines with J gene TRBJ2-7; D is tentatively TRBD1 or TRBD2 (5 bases each). V shed 7 bases and J shed 5 bases, with 14 bases lying between them. The germline V gene has CDR1 KGHDR and CDR2 SFDVKD. The CDR3 has 13 residues. The CDR3 DNA reads as TGTGCCACCAGAGGCAGGGAGCGAAACGAGCAGTACTTC. Translating it yields CATRGRERNEQYF.

There are many counts of this clonotype. This chain links TRBV7-9 with TRBJ2-1; 10 bases match TRBD2. V dropped 0 bases and J dropped 0; count of bases not matched to a gene: 5. The CDR3 is 18 amino acids. In germline, CDR1 is SEHNR, CDR2 FQNEAQ (reference sequence). The CDR3: CASSLASGLAFSYNEQFF. The CDR3 DNA sequence: TGTGCCAGCAGCTTAGCTTCGGGACTAGCGTTCTCCTACAATGAGCAGTTCTTC. The entire variable domain, with the rest obtained from reference TRBV7-9 and TRBJ2-1, is as follows: DTGVSQNPRHKITKRGQNVTFRCDPISEHNRLYWYRQTLGQGPEFLTYFQNEAQLEKSRLLSDRFSAERPKGSFSTLEIQRTEQGDSAMYLCASSLASGLAFSYNEQFFGPGTRLTVL.

This clonotype was observed many times. The J gene is TRBJ2-5, the V gene TRBV11-2, with D possibly being TRBD1 or TRBD2 (7 bases each). V was clipped by 1 base and J by 2 bases, with 23 bases between them. The CDR3 is 19 amino acids. CDR1 and CDR2 (germline): SGHAT, FQNNGV. CDR3 in amino acids: CASSLAEGGLWREQETQYF. DNA of the CDR3: TGTGCCAGCAGCTTAGCGGAAGGGGGCTTGTGGCGGGAGCAAGAGACCCAGTACTTC.

Remarks on this clonotype: A much larger clone sits a single nucleotide away, making a read error possible. This rearrangement joins TRBV10-3 to TRBJ2-7; possible D gene TRBD1, 6 bases. V was clipped by 11 bases and J by 4 bases, with 21 bases between them. The CDR3 has 14 residues. Germline V gene lookup returns CDR1 ENHRY and CDR2 SYGVKD. The CDR3, as DNA: TGTGCCCTCGGCAGACAGGAGCCTCTTTACGAGCAGTACTTC. The encoded protein is CALGRQEPLYEQYF.

This clonotype has a count of ten or more. The chain has TRBV30 and TRBJ2-1; 9 bases fit TRBD1. The CDR3 sequence is 17 residues long. V was clipped by 3 bases and J by 7 bases; unmatched bases: 16. The germline V gene encodes CDR1 GTSNPN and CDR2 SVGIG (reference sequence). CDR3 sequence (DNA): TGTGCCTGGAGGAAGGGGTGGAGGGGACAGGGTCCTAATGAGCAGTTCTTC. Residues: CAWRKGWRGQGPNEQFF.

This clonotype was seen at least ten times. This chain uses TRBV19 with TRBJ2-3; D gene uncertain. The CDR3 contains 11 residues. The germline CDR1 and CDR2 sequences are LNHDA and SQIVND (reference sequence). The V gene lost 9 bases and the J gene lost 3 bases, with 7 bases spanning the gap. CDR3 DNA: TGTGCCAGAACGAGTACAGATACGCAGTATTTT. Its translation: CARTSTDTQYF.

The chain is built from TRBV15 and TRBJ2-7; D call uncertain. CDR3 length equals 13 residues. CDR1 and CDR2 from the germline V gene are LNHNV and YYDKDF (reference sequence). Trimming removed 8 bases from V and 3 bases from J, with 14 bases in between. CDR3 sequence (DNA): TGTGCCACCTCCGTTGCCACTGGCTACGAGCAGTACTTC. It is translated as CATSVATGYEQYF.

This clonotype was observed at least ten times. The rearrangement links TRBV6-1 to TRBJ2-7; D gene ambiguous. The V end was cut by 2 bases, the J end by 0 bases, with 8 bases between. The CDR3 consists of 14 residues. Germline-derived CDR1 and CDR2 are MNHNS and SASEGT. In nucleotides, the CDR3 is TGTGCCAGCAGTGAACTCAGCATCTCCTACGAGCAGTACTTC. Encoded protein: CASSELSISYEQYF.

This clonotype was found many times. The chain employs TRBV27 and TRBJ1-1; possible D gene TRBD1, 6 bases. Trimming cost V 0 bases and J 0 bases, with 11 bases left between them. Germline V gene sequence: CDR1 MNHEY, CDR2 SMNVEV (reference sequence). CDR3 length equals 16 residues. The CDR3 loop is CASSLSGRQVNTEAFF. The DNA of the CDR3 is TGTGCCAGCAGTTTATCGGGTCGACAGGTGAACACTGAAGCTTTCTTT.

This clonotype was seen ten or more times. The V and J genes are TRBV11-1 and TRBJ2-2; TRBD2 matches at 7 bases. The CDR3 covers 16 residues. Germline assignment: CDR1 SGHAT and CDR2 FQDESV (reference sequence). The V and J ends lost 1 base and 7 bases, in that order; junction bases with no gene match: 9. CDR3 nucleotide sequence: TGTGCCAGCAGCTTAGATCCAGCGGGATTCGGCGGGGAGCTGTTTTTT. As protein: CASSLDPAGFGGELFF.

This rearrangement joins TRBV5-5 to TRBJ2-1; D ambiguous. The CDR3 is 13 residues long. Between the trimmed V and J ends, which lost 1 base and 4 bases, there was a span of 6 bases. CDR1 SGHKS and CDR2 YYEKEE come from the germline V gene (reference sequence). CDR3 nucleotide sequence: TGTGCCAGCAGCTTGCGGCGGTACAATGAGCAGTTCTTC. Protein: CASSLRRYNEQFF.

This clonotype has ten or more counts. The gene calls are TRBV7-8 and TRBJ2-2; 8 bases are a match to TRBD2. From germline, CDR1 is SGHVS and CDR2 FQNEAQ. V shed 5 bases, J shed 5 bases, and the junction held 16 bases outside the gene matches. This CDR3 has 18 amino acids. The CDR3 region is CASSPRRGLGGRTGELFF. CDR3 nucleotide sequence: TGTGCCAGCAGCCCCCGCCGTGGGCTGGGCGGGAGGACCGGGGAGCTGTTTTTT.

About this clonotype: Since a much larger clone is just one base distant, this may be a read error. V usage is TRBV2 and J usage is TRBJ2-5; 10 nucleotides align to TRBD2. Germline V gene lookup returns CDR1 SNHLY and CDR2 FYNNEI. V gave up 5 bases and J gave up 0 bases; unmatched junction bases: 6. CDR3 size: 16 residues. The CDR3, as DNA: TGTGCCAGCAGTCATACGACTAGCGGGTACCAAGAGACCCAGTACTTC. This encodes CASSHTTSGYQETQYF.